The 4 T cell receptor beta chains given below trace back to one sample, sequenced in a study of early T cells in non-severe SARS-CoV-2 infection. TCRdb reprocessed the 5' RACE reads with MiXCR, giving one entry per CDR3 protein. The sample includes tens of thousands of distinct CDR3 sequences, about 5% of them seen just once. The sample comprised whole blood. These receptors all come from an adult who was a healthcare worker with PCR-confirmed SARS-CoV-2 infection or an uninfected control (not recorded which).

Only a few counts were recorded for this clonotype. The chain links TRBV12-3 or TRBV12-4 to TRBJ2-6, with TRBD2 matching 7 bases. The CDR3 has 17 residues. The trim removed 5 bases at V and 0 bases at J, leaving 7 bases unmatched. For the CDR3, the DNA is TGTGCCAGCAGTGACGGGACGGGGGGCTCTGGGGCCAACGTCCTGACTTTC. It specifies CASSDGTGGSGANVLTF.

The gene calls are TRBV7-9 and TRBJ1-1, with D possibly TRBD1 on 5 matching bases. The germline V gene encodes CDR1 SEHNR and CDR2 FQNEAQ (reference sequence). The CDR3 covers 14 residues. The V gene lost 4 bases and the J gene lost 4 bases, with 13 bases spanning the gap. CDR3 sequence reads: CASSSRYQGTEAFF. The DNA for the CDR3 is TGTGCCAGCAGCTCACGATACCAGGGCACTGAAGCTTTCTTT.

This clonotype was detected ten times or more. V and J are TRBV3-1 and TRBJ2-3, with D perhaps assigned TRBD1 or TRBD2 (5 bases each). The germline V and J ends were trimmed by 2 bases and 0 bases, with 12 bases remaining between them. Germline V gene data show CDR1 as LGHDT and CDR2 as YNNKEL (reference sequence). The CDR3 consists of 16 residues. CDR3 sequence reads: CASSQLGRDSTDTQYF. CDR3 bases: TGTGCCAGCAGCCAACTGGGACGGGATAGCACAGATACGCAGTATTTT.

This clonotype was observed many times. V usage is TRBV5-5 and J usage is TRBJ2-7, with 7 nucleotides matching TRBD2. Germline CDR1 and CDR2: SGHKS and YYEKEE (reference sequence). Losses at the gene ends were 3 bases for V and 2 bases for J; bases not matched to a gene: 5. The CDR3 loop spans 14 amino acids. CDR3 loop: CASSYGAGPYEQYF. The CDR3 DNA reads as TGTGCCAGCAGCTACGGAGCGGGGCCCTACGAGCAGTACTTC.